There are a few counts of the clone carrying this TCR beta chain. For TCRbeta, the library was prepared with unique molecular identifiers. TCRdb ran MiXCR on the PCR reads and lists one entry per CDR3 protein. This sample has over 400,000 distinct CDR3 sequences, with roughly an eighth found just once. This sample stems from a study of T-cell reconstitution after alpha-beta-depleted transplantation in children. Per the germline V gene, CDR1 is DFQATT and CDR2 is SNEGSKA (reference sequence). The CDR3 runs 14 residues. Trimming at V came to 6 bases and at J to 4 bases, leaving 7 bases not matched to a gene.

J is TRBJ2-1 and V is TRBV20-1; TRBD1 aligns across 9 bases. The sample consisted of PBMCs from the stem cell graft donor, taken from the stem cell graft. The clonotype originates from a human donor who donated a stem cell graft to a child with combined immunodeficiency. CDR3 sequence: CSAWTGAGYNEQFF. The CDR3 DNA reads TGCAGTGCGTGGACAGGGGCAGGATACAATGAGCAGTTCTTC.